This T cell receptor beta chain is from a study of blood T cell repertoires in COVID-19. The overall study: Acute and convalescent COVID-19 specimens originated in the United States, Italy and Spain.

CDR1 and CDR2 (germline): ENHRY, SYGVKD. Trimming removed 6 bases from V and 8 bases from J; junction bases left unmatched: 12. The CDR3 runs to 15 residues. Sequenced by immunoSEQ multiplex PCR; TCRdb stores in-frame clones only, minus some. The data contain 150,000 to 200,000 clones, roughly nine tenths of them singletons. The chain combines TRBV10-3 with TRBJ1-4, with 7 bases matching TRBD1. Sequenced material: PBMCs or T cells enriched from blood (not recorded which). The sequence came from a human donor with acute COVID-19. The donor label of this sample is uncertain. The CDR3 DNA is TGTGCCATCAGACGAGGAGGGGGCGGCGGAGAAAAACTGTTTTTT. This sequence encodes CAIRRGGGGGEKLFF.